This TCR beta chain was documented in a study of T cell responses to AZD1222 COVID-19 vaccine. Only in-frame clones appear in the TCRdb table, and some are missing; sequencing was by immunoSEQ multiplex PCR. Here the sample spans around 130,000 clones, 86% being singletons. The CDR3 totals 14 residues. Germline V gene lookup returns CDR1 LGHDT and CDR2 YNNKEL (reference sequence). After removal of 3 bases from V and 1 base from J, the junction contained 2 bases not matched to a gene. This material consisted of peripheral blood, taken on day 0 of AZD1222 vaccination. The chain couples TRBV3-1 (or the pseudogene TRBV3-2) to TRBJ2-5; 7 bases line up with TRBD2. This TCR derives from an adult in good health. The CDR3 region is CASSHSGSQETQYF. The CDR3 DNA reads as TGTGCCAGCAGCCATAGCGGGTCCCAAGAGACCCAGTACTTC.